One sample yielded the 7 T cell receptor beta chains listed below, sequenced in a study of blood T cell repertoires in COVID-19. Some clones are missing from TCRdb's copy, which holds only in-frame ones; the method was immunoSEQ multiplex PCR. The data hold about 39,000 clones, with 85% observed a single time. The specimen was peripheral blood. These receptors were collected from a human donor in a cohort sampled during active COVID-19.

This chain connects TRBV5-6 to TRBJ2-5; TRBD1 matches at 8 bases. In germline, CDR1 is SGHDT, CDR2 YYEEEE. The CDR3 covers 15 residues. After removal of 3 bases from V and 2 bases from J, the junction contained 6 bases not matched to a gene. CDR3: CASSSLDRVQETQYF. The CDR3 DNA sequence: TGTGCCAGCAGCTCTCTGGACAGGGTACAAGAGACCCAGTACTTC.

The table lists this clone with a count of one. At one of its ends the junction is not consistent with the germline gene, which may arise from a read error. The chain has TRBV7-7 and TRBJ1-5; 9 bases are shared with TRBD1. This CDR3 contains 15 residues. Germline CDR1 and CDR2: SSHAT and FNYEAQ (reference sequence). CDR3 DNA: TGTGCTAGCAGAAAAGGGACAGGGAAGAATCAGCCCCAGCATTTT. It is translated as CASRKGTGKNQPQHF.

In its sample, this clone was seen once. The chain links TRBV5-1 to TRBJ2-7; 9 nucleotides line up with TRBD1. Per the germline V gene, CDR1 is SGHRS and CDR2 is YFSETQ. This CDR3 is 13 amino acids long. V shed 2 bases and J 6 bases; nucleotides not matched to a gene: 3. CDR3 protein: CASSFRDRAEQYF. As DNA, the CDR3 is TGCGCCAGCAGCTTCCGGGACAGGGCCGAGCAGTACTTC.

The CDR3 nucleotides read TGTGCCAGCAAGGGCTCGACTAGCGGGAGTTACAATGAGCAGTTCTTC. Protein product: CASKGSTSGSYNEQFF. This chain uses TRBV27 with TRBJ2-1, with 12 nucleotides matching TRBD2. This CDR3 contains 16 residues. The trim removed 7 bases at V and 4 bases at J, leaving 8 bases unmatched. Germline values: CDR1 MNHEY, CDR2 SMNVEV (reference sequence).

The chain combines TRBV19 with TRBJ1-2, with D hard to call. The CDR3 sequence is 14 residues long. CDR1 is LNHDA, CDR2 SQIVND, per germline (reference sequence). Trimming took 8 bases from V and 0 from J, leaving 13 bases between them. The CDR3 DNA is TGTGCCAGTTTAAACAGTCTTCCTAACTATGGCTACACCTTC. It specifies CASLNSLPNYGYTF.

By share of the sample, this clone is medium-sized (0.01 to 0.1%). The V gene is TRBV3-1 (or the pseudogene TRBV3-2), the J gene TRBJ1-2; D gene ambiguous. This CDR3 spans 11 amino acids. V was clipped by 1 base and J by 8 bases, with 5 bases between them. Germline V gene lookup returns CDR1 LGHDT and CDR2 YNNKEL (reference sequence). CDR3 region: CASSQAGGYTF. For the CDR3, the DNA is TGTGCCAGCAGCCAAGCGGGGGGCTACACCTTC.

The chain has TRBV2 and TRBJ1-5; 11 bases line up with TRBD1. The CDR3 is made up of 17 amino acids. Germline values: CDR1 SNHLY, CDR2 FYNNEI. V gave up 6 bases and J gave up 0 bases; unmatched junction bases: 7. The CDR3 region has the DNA TGTGCCAGCAGCGGTGGGACAGGGGGAAATAGCAATCAGCCCCAGCATTTT. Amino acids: CASSGGTGGNSNQPQHF.